The text below deals with one T cell receptor (beta chain). The antigen remains undetermined. This CDR3 spans 14 amino acids. V trimming: 4 bases; J trimming: 3 bases; junction bases outside the gene matches: 4. Germline V gives CDR1 SGHNT, CDR2 YYREEE (reference sequence). The data originate from a study of beta chain features in type 1 diabetes. Overall study results and limits: There were fewer insertions and more deletions at the VDJ junctions of type 1 diabetes patients. Within patients, naive, central memory and Treg TCRB repertoires seemed more similar than within healthy donors.

A CD45RO/CCR7/CD25/CD127/CD95/CD27 panel sorted naive, central memory, regulatory and stem cell-like memory CD4+ cells. Purity exceeding 98% was reached by all sorted populations. The authors reverse transcribed all of the isolated RNA, so sequencing captured expressed TCRB transcripts. Sequencing was performed with immunoSEQ multiplex PCR; in TCRdb, only in-frame clones are kept and a portion is missing. The sample shows about 240,000 clones, roughly 30% of them seen only once. The V call is TRBV5-4, the J call TRBJ2-3; 8 nucleotides match TRBD1. The source is a man between 25 and 39 years old in good health. Input material: central memory CD4+ T cells from blood. The CDR3, as DNA: TGTGCCAGCAGCGGGCGGGACAGGACAGATACGCAGTATTTT. Translating gives CASSGRDRTDTQYF.